The entry that follows covers one T cell receptor (beta chain) sequence. Its antigen remains unidentified. The CDR3 spans 15 residues. CDR1 SGHTA and CDR2 FQGNSA come from the germline V gene. V gave up 3 bases and J gave up 4 bases, with 12 bases separating them. The sample is drawn from a study of Graves' ophthalmopathy and Graves' hyperthyroidism. Turning to the study itself: Upon initial diagnosis and before any treatment, peripheral blood was collected.

Study-level results: The model achieved 70.59% sensitivity and roughly 72% specificity for ophthalmopathy progression. Blood shared most expanded thyroid clonotypes above 0.001 frequency.

Amplification targeted the TCR beta CDR3 regions, with RNA transcripts as the source material. First-round RT-PCR relied on HTBI primers, and a second-round multiplex PCR came next. TCRdb recomputed calls from the multiplex PCR reads with MiXCR, one row per CDR3 protein. The data contain 200,000 to 300,000 distinct CDR3 sequences, 40% to 50% of them seen just once; the ten biggest clones take up over 40%. V is TRBV7-2 and J is TRBJ2-2; D might be TRBD1 (6 bases). This sequence was found in an adult man with Graves' ophthalmopathy. The sample was peripheral blood. CDR3 sequence reads: CASSFLGAVTGELFF. CDR3 nucleotide sequence: TGTGCCAGCAGCTTCTTGGGGGCCGTCACCGGGGAGCTGTTTTTT. The variable domain in full, with the rest retrieved from reference TRBV7-2 and TRBJ2-2, is GAGVSQSPSNKVTEKGKDVELRCDPISGHTALYWYRQSLGQGLEFLIYFQGNSAPDKSGLPSDRFSAERTGGSVSTLTIQRTQQEDSAVYLCASSFLGAVTGELFFGEGSRLTVL.